This TCR beta chain is from a study of blood T cell repertoires in COVID-19. On the study more broadly: Sites in the United States, Italy and Spain provided acute and convalescent COVID-19 samples. PBMCs, B-cell-depleted T cells, or T cells provided the cDNA or gDNA that made up the material.

Germline V gene lookup returns CDR1 MRHNA and CDR2 SNTAGT. Trimming pared 2 bases from V and 7 bases from J, leaving 12 bases between. The length of the CDR3 is 15 residues. Study processing details: For nucleated cells, counts were estimated from reference gene primer amplification. Clones were read by immunoSEQ multiplex PCR, and TCRdb kept only the in-frame ones, dropping some. That table is the source of V, J and clone size, and D and trimming were worked out from the DNA. The sample holds a few hundred thousand clones, nearly 85% seen once. The chain joins TRBV6-4 to TRBJ1-6; tentative D call: TRBD1 (6 bases). Material for sequencing was peripheral blood. This clonotype originated in a human donor in a cohort sampled during active COVID-19. The CDR3 is CASSDQTGRNSPLHF. CDR3 coding DNA: TGTGCCAGCAGTGACCAGACAGGAAGAAATTCACCCCTCCACTTT.